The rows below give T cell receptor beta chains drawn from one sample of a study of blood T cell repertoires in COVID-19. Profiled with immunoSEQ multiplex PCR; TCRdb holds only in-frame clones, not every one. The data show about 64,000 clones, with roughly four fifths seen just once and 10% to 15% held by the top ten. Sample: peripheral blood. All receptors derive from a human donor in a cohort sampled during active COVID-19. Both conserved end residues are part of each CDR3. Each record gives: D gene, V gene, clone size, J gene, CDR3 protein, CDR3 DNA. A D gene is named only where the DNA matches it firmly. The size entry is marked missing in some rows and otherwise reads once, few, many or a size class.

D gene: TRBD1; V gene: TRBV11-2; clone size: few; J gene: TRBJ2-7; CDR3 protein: CASSKTGNRGHQYF; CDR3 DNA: TGTGCCAGCAGCAAAACGGGTAACAGGGGGCACCAGTACTTC
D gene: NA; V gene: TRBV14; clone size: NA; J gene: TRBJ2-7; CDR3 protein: CASSHRGGFHEQYF; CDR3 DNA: TGTGCCAGCAGCCATCGCGGGGGCTTCCACGAGCAGTACTTC
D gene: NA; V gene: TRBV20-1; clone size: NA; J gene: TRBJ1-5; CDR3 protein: CSASLISNQPQHF; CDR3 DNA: TGCAGTGCTAGTCTTATTAGCAATCAGCCCCAGCATTTT
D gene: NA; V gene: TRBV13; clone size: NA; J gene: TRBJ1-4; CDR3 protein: CASSRQGRANEKLFF; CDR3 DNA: TGTGCCAGCAGCCGCCAGGGTAGGGCTAATGAAAAACTGTTTTTT
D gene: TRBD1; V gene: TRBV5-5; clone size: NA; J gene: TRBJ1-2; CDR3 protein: CASSLDLGQGRYGYTF; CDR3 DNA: TGTGCCAGCAGCTTGGATTTGGGACAGGGGAGATATGGCTACACCTTC
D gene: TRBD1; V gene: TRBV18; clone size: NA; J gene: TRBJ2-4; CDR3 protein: CASSPGAGGNIQYF; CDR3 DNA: TGTGCCAGCTCACCCGGCGCAGGGGGAAACATTCAGTACTTC
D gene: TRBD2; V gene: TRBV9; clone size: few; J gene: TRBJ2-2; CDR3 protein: CASSAISGTNTGELFF; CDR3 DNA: TGTGCCAGCAGCGCCATTAGCGGGACGAACACCGGGGAGCTGTTTTTT
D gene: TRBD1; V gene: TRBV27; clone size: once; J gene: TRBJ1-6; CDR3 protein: CASSPLDRDNSPLHF; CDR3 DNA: TGTGCCAGCAGCCCCCTGGACAGGGATAATTCACCCCTCCACTTT
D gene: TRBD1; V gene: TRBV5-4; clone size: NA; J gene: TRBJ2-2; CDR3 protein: CASSQNRGQVTGELFF; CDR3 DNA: TGTGCCAGCAGCCAAAACAGGGGGCAGGTCACCGGGGAGCTGTTTTTT
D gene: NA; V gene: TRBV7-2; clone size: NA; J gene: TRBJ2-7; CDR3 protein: CASSATGTSYEQYF; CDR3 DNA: TGTGCCAGCAGCGCGACAGGAACATCCTACGAGCAGTACTTC
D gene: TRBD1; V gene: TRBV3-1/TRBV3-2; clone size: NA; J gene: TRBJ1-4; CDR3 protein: CASSQGVGQGNEKLFF; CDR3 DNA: TGTGCCAGCAGCCAAGGAGTGGGACAGGGAAATGAAAAACTGTTTTTT
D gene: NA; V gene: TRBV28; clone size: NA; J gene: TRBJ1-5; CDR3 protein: CASSLGGAGRYSSNQPQHF; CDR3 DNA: TGTGCCAGCAGTTTAGGCGGGGCAGGCCGGTATAGTAGCAATCAGCCCCAGCATTTT
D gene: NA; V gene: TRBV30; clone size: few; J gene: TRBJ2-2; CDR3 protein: CAWSPSQYGELFF; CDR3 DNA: TGTGCCTGGAGTCCCTCTCAGTACGGGGAGCTGTTTTTT
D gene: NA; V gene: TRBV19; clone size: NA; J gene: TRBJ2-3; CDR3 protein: CASSSAVTDTQYF; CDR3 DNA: TGTGCCAGTAGTAGTGCGGTCACAGATACGCAGTATTTT